The entry below gives a single T cell receptor (beta chain) sequence along with its context. Its antigen is unknown. The assay was immunoSEQ multiplex PCR, and TCRdb's table has in-frame clones only and misses some. The table has 10,000 or so clones, roughly two thirds seen once. Comparators were a few non-transplant cancer patients without known GI disease. Median post-mortem interval was more than nine hours for GI, liver, skin and lymphoid tissues. The source of the sample is a study of tissue T cells after allogeneic stem cell transplantation. Broader study findings: Anatomically similar tissues had similar TCR repertoires within each patient. Shared clones across patients were few; motif clustering revealed tissue-specific shared signatures.

Trimming cost V 8 bases and J 6 bases; bases outside gene matches: 10. Germline CDR1 is SNHLY and CDR2 is FYNNEI. The CDR3 spans 16 residues. The TCR was taken from a woman aged 18-55 years with breast cancer. The chain couples TRBV2 to TRBJ2-2; TRBD2 matches at 12 bases. Sample: tissue from the ileum, taken at autopsy. The CDR3 region has the DNA TGTGCCAGCGTACTAGCGGGGGGCGATTTCGCCGGGGAGCTGTTTTTT. The encoded protein is CASVLAGGDFAGELFF.